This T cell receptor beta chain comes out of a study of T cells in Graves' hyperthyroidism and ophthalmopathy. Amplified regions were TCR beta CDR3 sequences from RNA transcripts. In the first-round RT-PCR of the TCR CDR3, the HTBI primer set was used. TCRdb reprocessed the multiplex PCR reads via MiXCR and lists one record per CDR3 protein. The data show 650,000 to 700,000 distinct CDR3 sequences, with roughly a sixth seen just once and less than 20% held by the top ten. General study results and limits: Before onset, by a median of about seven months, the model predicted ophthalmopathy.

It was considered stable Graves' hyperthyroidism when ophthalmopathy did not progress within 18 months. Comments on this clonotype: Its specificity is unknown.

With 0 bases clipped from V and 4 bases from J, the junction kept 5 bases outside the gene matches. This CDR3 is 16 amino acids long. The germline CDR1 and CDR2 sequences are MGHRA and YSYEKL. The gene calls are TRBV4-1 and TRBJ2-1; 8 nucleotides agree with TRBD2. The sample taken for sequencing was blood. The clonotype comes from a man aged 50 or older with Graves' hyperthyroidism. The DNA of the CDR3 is TGCGCCAGCAGCCAAGATAGGCTAGCGGGTTACAATGAGCAGTTCTTC. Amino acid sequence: CASSQDRLAGYNEQFF.